A selection of T cell receptor beta chains follows, all from one sample in a study of T cell responses to AZD1222 COVID-19 vaccine. Data came from immunoSEQ multiplex PCR; TCRdb stores just in-frame clones and leaves some out. The sample holds 100,000 or so clones; about 86% are singletons and the top ten take more than 1.2%. The sequencing used peripheral blood, collected on day 0 of AZD1222 vaccination. The origin of the receptors is an adult in good health. Each CDR3 is given with its conserved first and last residue. Each record gives: D gene, J gene, clone size, V gene, CDR3 DNA, CDR3 protein. A D gene is named only where the DNA matches it firmly. The size entry is marked missing in some rows and otherwise reads once, few, many or a size class.

TRBD2	TRBJ2-1	NA	TRBV10-3	TGTGCCACGACTAGCGGGATCGAGCAGTTCTTC	CATTSGIEQFF
NA	TRBJ2-2	NA	TRBV30	TGTGCCTGGAGTGTATTAGTCGGGGAGCTGTTTTTT	CAWSVLVGELFF
NA	TRBJ2-2	NA	TRBV11-2	TGTGCCAGCAGCTTAGGTGGGAGATTAGAAACCGGGGAGCTGTTTTTT	CASSLGGRLETGELFF
TRBD2	TRBJ2-1	NA	TRBV14	TGTGCCAGCAACAACAAAGCGGGAGGGCCCCGTGAGCAGTTCTTC	CASNNKAGGPREQFF
TRBD1	TRBJ2-7	NA	TRBV2	TGTGCCAGCAGTGAGAGACAGGGGACCTACGAGCAGTACTTC	CASSERQGTYEQYF
NA	TRBJ2-2	few	TRBV19	TGTGCCAGTAGTAACGCCGGGGAGCTGTTTTTT	CASSNAGELFF
NA	TRBJ1-6	NA	TRBV30	TGTGCCAGGAACTCCGGGAGCTCCTATAATTCACCCCTCCACTTT	CARNSGSSYNSPLHF
NA	TRBJ1-1	NA	TRBV4-1	TGCGCCAGCAGCCCTGGGACTGTTTTGAACACTGAAGCTTTCTTT	CASSPGTVLNTEAFF
NA	TRBJ2-3	once	TRBV7-9	TGTGCCAGCAGCTTAGCGCCCACAGATACGCAGTATTTT	CASSLAPTDTQYF
NA	TRBJ2-7	NA	TRBV2	TGTGCCAGCAGTCGACAGCCATCCTACGAGCAGTACTTC	CASSRQPSYEQYF
NA	TRBJ1-2	NA	TRBV30	TGTGCCTGGAGTGTCCATACAGCTACTACTAACTATGGCTACACCTTC	CAWSVHTATTNYGYTF
NA	TRBJ2-1	few	TRBV4-2	TGTGCCAGCAGCCAAGAGGCCGGGTACGAGCAGTTCTTC	CASSQEAGYEQFF
NA	TRBJ1-1	NA	TRBV3-1/TRBV3-2	TGTGCCAGCAGCCAACCCTACCAAGGGTTTTCGACTGAAGCTTTCTTT	CASSQPYQGFSTEAFF
NA	TRBJ2-2	NA	TRBV4-3	TGCGCCAGCAGCCAATCCTACAACACCGGGGAGCTGTTTTTT	CASSQSYNTGELFF
NA	TRBJ2-3	NA	TRBV28	TGTGCCAGCAGCCCCCCCGGGCCTGGAGATACGCAGTATTTT	CASSPPGPGDTQYF
NA	TRBJ2-7	NA	TRBV28	TGTGCCAGCATCCGAGCCGACAGCCCCTACGAGCAGTACTTC	CASIRADSPYEQYF
NA	TRBJ2-1	NA	TRBV10-1	TGCGCCAGCAGTGGCCTACGGGTCTCCTACAATGAGCAGTTCTTC	CASSGLRVSYNEQFF
NA	TRBJ1-5	NA	TRBV28	TGTGCCAGCAGTATGGGAGGTAGCAATCAGCCCCAGCATTTT	CASSMGGSNQPQHF
NA	TRBJ1-2	NA	TRBV28	TGTGCCAGCAGTTTAGGCAGGAACCATGGCTACACCTTC	CASSLGRNHGYTF
NA	TRBJ1-5	NA	TRBV6-5	TGTGCCAGCCGGGCTGCCGGCAATCAGCCCCAGCATTTT	CASRAAGNQPQHF
NA	TRBJ1-3	NA	TRBV4-3	TGCGCCAGCAGCCACCGCCTAAGCTCTGGAAACACCATATATTTT	CASSHRLSSGNTIYF
TRBD2	TRBJ2-1	many	TRBV4-1	TGCGCCAGCAGCCAAGGGGGCGGGAGGGCCTACAATGAGCAGTTCTTC	CASSQGGGRAYNEQFF
NA	TRBJ2-1	NA	TRBV15	TGTGCCACCAGCAGAGCAACAGAGGATGAGCAGTTCTTC	CATSRATEDEQFF
TRBD1	TRBJ1-2	NA	TRBV5-6	TGTGCCAGCAGCGGGAGGACAGGCATCGGGGGCTACACCTTC	CASSGRTGIGGYTF